The 14 T cell receptor beta chains listed next were all sequenced from one sample in a study of blood T cell repertoires in COVID-19. TCRdb keeps only in-frame clones here, not all; method: immunoSEQ multiplex PCR. The sample yields 65,000 to 90,000 clones, 70% to 90% seen once. Material for sequencing was peripheral blood. The receptors stem from a man aged 50-60 years with acute or convalescent COVID-19.

The CDR3 loop is CASRLTGMNTEAFF. The CDR3 nucleotides are TGTGCCAGCAGACTGACAGGGATGAACACTGAAGCTTTCTTT. The chain links TRBV6-5 to TRBJ1-1, with 7 bases aligning to TRBD1. The J segment lost 0 bases and the V segment lost 6 bases, leaving 4 bases of the junction unmatched. This CDR3 comprises 14 residues. Germline loops: CDR1 MNHEY, CDR2 SVGAGI.

This chain connects TRBV19 to TRBJ1-5; 12 nucleotides match TRBD1. Germline CDR1 reads LNHDA; CDR2 reads SQIVND (reference sequence). The CDR3 totals 18 residues. Trimming at V came to 6 bases and at J to 7 bases, leaving 16 bases not matched to a gene. CDR3 amino acids: CASSHTRAGQGAWQPQHF. In nucleotides, the CDR3 is TGTGCCAGTAGCCATACGCGCGCGGGACAGGGGGCTTGGCAGCCCCAGCATTTT.

The J gene is TRBJ2-1, the V gene TRBV5-1, with 9 bases fitting TRBD1. Germline trimming cut 2 bases from V and 7 bases from J; bases unmatched to any gene: 10. Germline lookup yields CDR1 SGHRS and CDR2 YFSETQ. The CDR3 has 16 residues. DNA of the CDR3: TGCGCCAGCAGCTTTACTAACAGGGGGCGCCTGAATGAGCAGTTCTTC. Translation gives CASSFTNRGRLNEQFF.

The chain carries TRBV6-1 and TRBJ1-1; D possibly corresponds to TRBD1 (6 bases). V lost 3 bases, J lost 0 bases, and 8 bases lay in between. Germline CDR1 reads MNHNS; CDR2 reads SASEGT. There are 14 residues in the CDR3. In DNA, the CDR3 is TGTGCCAGCAGTGAGGGACACATGAACACTGAAGCTTTCTTT. Translation: CASSEGHMNTEAFF.

A remark on this clone: The junction departs from the called germline gene at one end, perhaps through a read error. This sequence joins TRBV7-7 and TRBJ2-3; 7 bases align to TRBD2. Germline V gives CDR1 SSHAT, CDR2 FNYEAQ (reference sequence). The CDR3 runs to 14 residues. CDR3 DNA: TGTGCTAGCAGCTTAACGGCTAGCGGCAGTACGCAGTATTTT. It codes for CASSLTASGSTQYF.

V gene TRBV9 combines with J gene TRBJ2-5, with 9 bases that match TRBD2. The CDR3 is 16 amino acids. Trimming took 0 bases from V and 5 from J; bases not matched to a gene: 8. Germline V gene data show CDR1 as SGDLS and CDR2 as YYNGEE. The CDR3 sequence: CASSVGGGGAWETQYF. Here the CDR3 DNA reads TGTGCCAGCAGCGTAGGTGGCGGGGGGGCTTGGGAGACCCAGTACTTC.

V and J are TRBV29-1 and TRBJ1-1; D call uncertain. V was shortened by 2 bases and J by 1 base, with 11 bases between the two germline ends. The CDR3 length is 14 residues. CDR1 SQVTM and CDR2 ANQGSEA come from the germline V gene. CDR3 sequence (DNA): TGCAGCGTTGAACTGCGAGCAGGGAACACTGAAGCTTTCTTT. The encoded protein is CSVELRAGNTEAFF.

This sequence joins TRBV7-3 and TRBJ1-1, with D hard to call. This CDR3 comprises 13 residues. The V gene lost 0 bases and the J gene lost 4 bases, with 6 bases spanning the gap. Germline V lookup: CDR1 SGHTA, CDR2 FQGTGA. CDR3 nucleotides: TGTGCCAGCAGCTTAACGAGTATCACTGAAGCTTTCTTT. Its protein product is CASSLTSITEAFF.

This clone appeared once. The chain has TRBV9 and TRBJ1-2, with 7 bases aligning to TRBD1. CDR1 and CDR2 from the germline V gene are SGDLS and YYNGEE. This CDR3 has 16 residues. V shed 3 bases, J shed 8 bases, and the junction held 16 bases outside the gene matches. Here the CDR3 DNA reads TGTGCCAGCAGCGCCCGTAACAGGGGCACCGAAAGGGGCTACACCTTC. Residues: CASSARNRGTERGYTF.

This chain connects TRBV11-3 to TRBJ2-5, with a weak D call TRBD1 (6 bases). Germline V lookup: CDR1 SGHNT, CDR2 YENEEA. The CDR3 consists of 14 residues. The V end was cut by 1 base, the J end by 5 bases, with 11 bases between. The CDR3 is CASSLGWQGETQYF. Here the CDR3 DNA reads TGTGCCAGCAGCTTAGGTTGGCAGGGGGAGACCCAGTACTTC.

This chain uses TRBV5-1 with TRBJ1-4, with 7 nucleotides matching TRBD1. Per germline, CDR1 SGHRS and CDR2 YFSETQ. The V segment lost 4 bases and the J segment 1 base; nucleotides outside the gene matches: 1. The CDR3 loop spans 14 amino acids. The CDR3 DNA follows: TGCGCCAGCAGCCAGGGGGGAACTAATGAAAAACTGTTTTTT. This gives the protein CASSQGGTNEKLFF.

This clone was observed once. The chain is built from TRBV11-3 and TRBJ2-2; 13 bases fit TRBD2. Per the germline V gene, CDR1 is SGHNT and CDR2 is YENEEA. The trim removed 0 bases at V and 0 bases at J, leaving 7 bases unmatched. This CDR3 is built from 20 residues. For the CDR3, the DNA is TGTGCCAGCAGCTTAGATCTCGGACTAGCGGGGGAGACGAACACCGGGGAGCTGTTTTTT. Translated, it gives CASSLDLGLAGETNTGELFF. The full variable domain, completed using reference TRBV11-3 and TRBJ2-2, is EAGVVQSPRYKIIEKKQPVAFWCNPISGHNTLYWYLQNLGQGPELLIRYENEEAVDDSQLPKDRFSAERLKGVDSTLKIQPAELGDSAVYLCASSLDLGLAGETNTGELFFGEGSRLTVL.

The chain recombines TRBV12-3 or TRBV12-4 with TRBJ1-2; no clear D gene. The ends were cut back, 5 bases at V and 7 bases at J, with 14 bases in the middle. This CDR3 comprises 13 residues. CDR3 nucleotide sequence: TGTGCCAGCAGTCCCAGGCGAGGGTCTGGCTACACCTTC. This gives the protein CASSPRRGSGYTF.

The chain links TRBV20-1 to TRBJ2-5; a possible D gene is TRBD2 (5 bases). V was cut by 0 bases and J by 7 bases, with 6 bases left in between. Per germline, CDR1 DFQATT and CDR2 SNEGSKA (reference sequence). CDR3 length: 11 residues. The CDR3 nucleotides are TGCAGTGCTAGAGAGGCGGGGACCCAGTACTTC. As protein: CSAREAGTQYF.